Listed below are T cell receptor beta chains from one sample, sequenced in a study of shared clonotypes between healthy human individuals. TCRdb keeps only in-frame clones here, not all; method: immunoSEQ multiplex PCR. Of fewer than 1 million clones detected, about 96% appear once; the ten largest clones hold 0.2% to 0.25%. What was sequenced was naive CD8+ T cells sorted from blood. The receptors originated from a man aged 25 to 40 in good health. Each CDR3 is given with its conserved first and last residue. The order of the fields is D gene, clone size, J gene, V gene, CDR3 DNA, CDR3 protein. The D gene is left open where the match is weak. Clone size, where shown, is once, few, many, or a class for clones that have expanded.

D: TRBD2; size: .; J: TRBJ2-1; V: TRBV7-3; DNA: TGTGCCAGCAGCTTAGGGACTAGCGCCCGCAATGAGCAGTTCTTC; CDR3: CASSLGTSARNEQFF
D: TRBD2; size: .; J: TRBJ2-1; V: TRBV5-1; DNA: TGCGCCAGCAGCCCAGGGACTAGCGGGAGTAGCAACAATGAGCAGTTCTTC; CDR3: CASSPGTSGSSNNEQFF
D: TRBD1; size: .; J: TRBJ2-7; V: TRBV18; DNA: TGTGCCAGCTCACCCTCGGGACAGGGGTTCTACGAGCAGTACTTC; CDR3: CASSPSGQGFYEQYF
D: .; size: .; J: TRBJ2-7; V: TRBV11-2; DNA: TGTGCCAGCAGCTTAGGACAGGAGCAGTACTTC; CDR3: CASSLGQEQYF
D: .; size: .; J: TRBJ2-7; V: TRBV2; DNA: TGTGCCAGCATAAGGGGCCACGAGCAGTACTTC; CDR3: CASIRGHEQYF
D: .; size: once; J: TRBJ2-7; V: TRBV11-2; DNA: TGTGCCAGCAGCCTCCGACACCTTGGGGGCAACGAGCAGTACTTC; CDR3: CASSLRHLGGNEQYF
D: TRBD2; size: .; J: TRBJ2-7; V: TRBV6-6; DNA: TGTGCCACCCTTCGGAGCGGGACTCTGGACCCCGAGCAGTACTTC; CDR3: CATLRSGTLDPEQYF
D: .; size: .; J: TRBJ1-1; V: TRBV27; DNA: TGTGCCAGCAGTGGACTGGTCGAGAACACTGAAGCTTTCTTT; CDR3: CASSGLVENTEAFF
D: .; size: .; J: TRBJ2-7; V: TRBV7-7; DNA: TGTGCCAGCAGCCTCGAGCCCACCTACGAGCAGTACTTC; CDR3: CASSLEPTYEQYF
D: TRBD2; size: .; J: TRBJ2-1; V: TRBV27; DNA: TGTGCCAGCAGTCGACTAGCGGGAGTATTCGAGCAGTTCTTC; CDR3: CASSRLAGVFEQFF
D: .; size: once; J: TRBJ2-2; V: TRBV6-5; DNA: TGTGCCAGCAGTTACGTCAGGTTCGGCACCGGGGAGCTGTTTTTT; CDR3: CASSYVRFGTGELFF
D: .; size: .; J: TRBJ1-2; V: TRBV29-1; DNA: TGCAGCGTTGGGATCGGGGGAGGCTACACCTTC; CDR3: CSVGIGGGYTF
D: TRBD1; size: .; J: TRBJ1-2; V: TRBV7-9; DNA: TGTGCCAGCAGCGCCGACAGGGGGATCGTCTGGAACTATGGCTACACCTTC; CDR3: CASSADRGIVWNYGYTF
D: TRBD2; size: .; J: TRBJ2-1; V: TRBV29-1; DNA: TGCAGCGTTGGGCTAGCGGGAGGGCCAGGGAATGAGCAGTTCTTC; CDR3: CSVGLAGGPGNEQFF
D: .; size: once; J: TRBJ1-1; V: TRBV7-9; DNA: TGTGCCAGAAAAGCTTATGATGCCCCGAAGGACAGTCTGAACACTGAAGCTTTCTTT; CDR3: CARKAYDAPKDSLNTEAFF
D: .; size: .; J: TRBJ2-7; V: TRBV7-2; DNA: TGTGCCAGCAGCCCCTCGGGCGGTGGATACTACGAGCAGTACTTC; CDR3: CASSPSGGGYYEQYF
D: .; size: few; J: TRBJ2-1; V: TRBV20-1; DNA: TGCAGTGCTAGAGTCAATGAGCAGTTCTTC; CDR3: CSARVNEQFF
D: TRBD1; size: .; J: TRBJ2-2; V: TRBV4-1; DNA: TGCGCCAGCAGCCAAGATCCTCCCGGGACAGCGAACACCGGGGAGCTGTTTTTT; CDR3: CASSQDPPGTANTGELFF
D: TRBD2; size: .; J: TRBJ2-7; V: TRBV27; DNA: TGTGCCAGCGCCCGGGGAGCGGGGTATGAGCAGTACTTC; CDR3: CASARGAGYEQYF
D: TRBD1; size: .; J: TRBJ2-1; V: TRBV6-5; DNA: TGTGCCAGCAGTTACGACCAGGGGGCGCGGAGTGAGCAGTTCTTC; CDR3: CASSYDQGARSEQFF
D: .; size: .; J: TRBJ2-7; V: TRBV27; DNA: TGTGCCAGCGCCGTAGCCGAGAGCTCCTACGAGCAGTACTTC; CDR3: CASAVAESSYEQYF
D: TRBD2; size: .; J: TRBJ2-7; V: TRBV29-1; DNA: TGCAGCGTGCGGACTAGCGGGAGTCCCGAGCAGTACTTC; CDR3: CSVRTSGSPEQYF
D: TRBD1; size: .; J: TRBJ1-2; V: TRBV29-1; DNA: TGCAGCGTTGTAGGGGGACAGGGAGACTATGGCTACACCTTC; CDR3: CSVVGGQGDYGYTF
D: .; size: .; J: TRBJ2-7; V: TRBV28; DNA: TGTGCCAGCAGTCCCGGCTCCTACGAGCAGTACTTC; CDR3: CASSPGSYEQYF
D: TRBD1; size: .; J: TRBJ2-7; V: TRBV2; DNA: TGTGCCACCCGAACAGGGGGCCCCGAGCAGTACTTC; CDR3: CATRTGGPEQYF
D: .; size: .; J: TRBJ2-7; V: TRBV7-9; DNA: TGTGCCAGCAGCGGTGGGCAGGGGATGTTTCGGCCCTACGAGCAGTACTTC; CDR3: CASSGGQGMFRPYEQYF
D: .; size: .; J: TRBJ2-7; V: TRBV30; DNA: TGTGCCTGGAGTGTAGGGACTTCATGGCAGTACTTC; CDR3: CAWSVGTSWQYF
D: TRBD1; size: once; J: TRBJ1-2; V: TRBV7-2; DNA: TGTGCCAGCAGCTCACCAGGGACAGGGGTTAACTATGGCTACACCTTC; CDR3: CASSSPGTGVNYGYTF
D: TRBD2; size: .; J: TRBJ2-3; V: TRBV5-4; DNA: TGTGCCAGCAGCCCTGGGACTAGCGGGAGTACAGATACGCAGTATTTT; CDR3: CASSPGTSGSTDTQYF
D: TRBD1; size: .; J: TRBJ1-2; V: TRBV27; DNA: TGTGCCAGCAGTTTGGACAGGATTACCTATGGCTACACCTTC; CDR3: CASSLDRITYGYTF
D: .; size: .; J: TRBJ2-7; V: TRBV5-5; DNA: TGTGCCAGCAGCTTGTTGGGGAACGAGCAGTACTTC; CDR3: CASSLLGNEQYF
D: .; size: .; J: TRBJ2-2; V: TRBV29-1; DNA: TGCAGCGTTGATTTTGAGGGGATCACCGGGGAGCTGTTTTTT; CDR3: CSVDFEGITGELFF
D: .; size: .; J: TRBJ1-2; V: TRBV30; DNA: TGTGCTGATGGTCCCCCCAGGAGGCAGGGAGGCTACACCTTC; CDR3: CADGPPRRQGGYTF
D: TRBD1; size: .; J: TRBJ1-2; V: TRBV19; DNA: TGTGCCAGTAGTATCCCGACAGGGGGCGATGGCTACACCTTC; CDR3: CASSIPTGGDGYTF
D: .; size: .; J: TRBJ2-5; V: TRBV11-2; DNA: TGTGCCAGCAGCTTGTACGCGATGGAGACCCAGTACTTC; CDR3: CASSLYAMETQYF
D: TRBD2; size: .; J: TRBJ2-1; V: TRBV7-9; DNA: TGTGCCAGCAGCTTAGCGAGCGGGACCTACAATGAGCAGTTCTTC; CDR3: CASSLASGTYNEQFF
D: .; size: .; J: TRBJ1-1; V: TRBV30; DNA: TGTGCCTGGAGTACCGGACAGAACACTGAAGCTTTCTTT; CDR3: CAWSTGQNTEAFF
D: .; size: .; J: TRBJ2-1; V: TRBV27; DNA: TGTGCCAGCAGTTTACGTTCCAGTAACAATGAGCAGTTCTTC; CDR3: CASSLRSSNNEQFF
D: .; size: .; J: TRBJ2-1; V: TRBV11-2; DNA: TGTGCCAGCAGCTTACGCCGGGAGTGGAGCGATGAGCAGTTCTTC; CDR3: CASSLRREWSDEQFF